This is a list of T cell receptor beta chains from one sample in a study of blood T cells in healthy people across ages. Using its own MiXCR run on the 5' RACE reads, TCRdb lists one record per CDR3 protein. The table includes roughly 800,000 distinct CDR3 sequences, roughly 50% detected once. Sample: blood. The receptors here all came from a man in his thirties or forties in good health. CDR3s include the opening cysteine and the closing phenylalanine or tryptophan. Rows may omit the clone size; those that give it use once, few, many or a size class.

V: TRBV20-1
J: TRBJ2-7
size: .
CDR3: CSARGGLASSDEQYF

V: TRBV27
J: TRBJ1-1
size: .
CDR3: CASSFFMNTEAFF

V: TRBV18
J: TRBJ2-1
size: .
CDR3: CASSPSARSSYNEQFF

V: TRBV30
J: TRBJ2-6
size: .
CDR3: CAWSTGTGANVLTF

V: TRBV20-1
J: TRBJ1-2
size: .
CDR3: CSALTENYGYTF

V: TRBV7-9
J: TRBJ2-1
size: .
CDR3: CASSQVRDEQFF

V: TRBV20-1
J: .
size: .
CDR3: CSAVVGGLSGHEQYF

V: TRBV11-2
J: TRBJ1-6
size: .
CDR3: CASSIGTGDRSPLHF

V: TRBV7-2
J: TRBJ1-2
size: .
CDR3: CASSSTRQYGYTF

V: TRBV7-3
J: TRBJ1-2
size: .
CDR3: CASSLDPAYGYTF

V: TRBV10-3
J: TRBJ2-7
size: .
CDR3: CAISEAHTVWEQYF

V: TRBV29-1
J: TRBJ1-5
size: few
CDR3: CSVVWGVGQPQHF

V: TRBV20-1
J: .
size: .
CDR3: CSVGTGTIGEQYF